This TCR beta chain was documented in a study of blood T cell repertoires in COVID-19. Study as a whole: T cells, B-cell-depleted T cells, or PBMCs supplied cDNA or gDNA.

Only a few counts were recorded for this clone. Some clones are missing from TCRdb's copy, which holds only in-frame ones; the method was immunoSEQ multiplex PCR. The sample gives approximately 300,000 clones, roughly 90% of which show up once; about 6% is in the top ten. Trimming took off 5 bases at V and 4 bases at J, with 36 bases between the two ends. Looked up from germline, CDR1 is MNHEY and CDR2 is SMNVEV (reference sequence). This CDR3 spans 21 amino acids. This TCR was sampled from a man between 18 and 35 years old who had recovered from COVID-19. This chain joins TRBV27 and TRBJ2-7; D may be TRBD2 (5 bases). Sequenced: peripheral blood. The CDR3 DNA follows: TGTGCCAGCAGTCCCTCGGCCCCGGGATCCTACACTTCGGAACTTTATTACGAGCAGTACTTC. Its translation is CASSPSAPGSYTSELYYEQYF.